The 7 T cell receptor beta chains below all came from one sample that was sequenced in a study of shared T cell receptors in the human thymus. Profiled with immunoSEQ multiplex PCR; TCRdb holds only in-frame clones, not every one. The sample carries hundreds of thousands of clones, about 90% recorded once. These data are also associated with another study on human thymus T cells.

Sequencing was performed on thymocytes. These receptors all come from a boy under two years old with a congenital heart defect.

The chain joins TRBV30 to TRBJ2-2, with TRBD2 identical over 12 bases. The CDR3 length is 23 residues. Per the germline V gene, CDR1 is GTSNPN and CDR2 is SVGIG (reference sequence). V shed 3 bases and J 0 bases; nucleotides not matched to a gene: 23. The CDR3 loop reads CAWRAPGTRDRLAGAPNTGELFF. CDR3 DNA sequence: TGTGCCTGGAGGGCCCCCGGGACGAGGGATAGACTAGCGGGGGCACCGAACACCGGGGAGCTGTTTTTT.

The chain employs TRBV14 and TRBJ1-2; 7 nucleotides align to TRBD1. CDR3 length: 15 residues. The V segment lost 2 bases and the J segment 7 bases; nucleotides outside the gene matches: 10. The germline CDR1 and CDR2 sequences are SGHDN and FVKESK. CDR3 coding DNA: TGTGCCAGCAGCCAACTCGGTCAGGGGGTGCGTGGCTACACCTTC. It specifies CASSQLGQGVRGYTF.

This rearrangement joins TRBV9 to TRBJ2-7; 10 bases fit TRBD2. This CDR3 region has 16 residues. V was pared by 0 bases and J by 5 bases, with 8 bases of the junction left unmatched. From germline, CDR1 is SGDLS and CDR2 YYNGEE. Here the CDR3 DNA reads TGTGCCAGCAGCGTAGGGGGGACTAGCGATTGGAACGAGCAGTACTTC. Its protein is CASSVGGTSDWNEQYF.

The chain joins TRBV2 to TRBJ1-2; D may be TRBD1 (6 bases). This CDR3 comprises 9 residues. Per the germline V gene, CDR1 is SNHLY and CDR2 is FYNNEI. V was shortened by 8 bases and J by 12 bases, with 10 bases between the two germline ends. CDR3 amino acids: CASHRAHTF. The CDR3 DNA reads TGTGCCAGCCACAGGGCACACACCTTC.

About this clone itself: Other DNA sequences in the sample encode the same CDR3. Here the CDR3 DNA reads TGTGCCTTACAGGGGGGAGCTAACTATGGCTACACCTTC. Amino acid sequence: CALQGGANYGYTF. The chain carries TRBV6-6 and TRBJ1-2; TRBD1 agrees at 8 bases. V dropped 11 bases and J dropped 0; count of bases not matched to a gene: 5. The CDR3 has 13 residues. The germline V gene has CDR1 MNHNY and CDR2 SVGAGI (reference sequence).

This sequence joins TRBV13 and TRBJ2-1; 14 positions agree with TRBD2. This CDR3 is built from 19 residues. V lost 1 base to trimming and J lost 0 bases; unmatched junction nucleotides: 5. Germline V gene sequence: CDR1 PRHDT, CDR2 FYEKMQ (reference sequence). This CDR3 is CASSLVTSGRDVSYNEQFF. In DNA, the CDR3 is TGTGCCAGCAGCTTAGTGACTAGCGGGAGGGACGTCTCCTACAATGAGCAGTTCTTC. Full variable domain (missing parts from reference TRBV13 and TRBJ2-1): AAGVIQSPRHLIKEKRETATLKCYPIPRHDTVYWYQQGPGQDPQFLISFYEKMQSDKGSIPDRFSAQQFSDYHSELNMSSLELGDSALYFCASSLVTSGRDVSYNEQFFGPGTRLTVL.

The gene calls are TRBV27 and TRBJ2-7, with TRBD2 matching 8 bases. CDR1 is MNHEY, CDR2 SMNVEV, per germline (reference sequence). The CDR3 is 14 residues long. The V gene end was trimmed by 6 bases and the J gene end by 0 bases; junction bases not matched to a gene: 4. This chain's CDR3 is CASRVAGTSYEQYF. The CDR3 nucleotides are TGTGCCAGCAGGGTAGCGGGGACCTCCTACGAGCAGTACTTC.